These 23 T cell receptor beta chains share one sample of origin, sequenced in a study of cytomegalovirus exposure and HLA in healthy donors. Both 60 Vbeta primers and 13 Jbeta primers went into the PCR. Clones were sequenced by immunoSEQ multiplex PCR, and TCRdb holds only the in-frame ones, with some missing. The sample carries around 180,000 clones, roughly three quarters recorded once. The sample comprised PBMCs. The receptor source for this set is a woman between 45 and 60 years old in good health and CMV-seropositive.

CDR3 region: CASTLWGAGELFF. In DNA, the CDR3 is TGTGCCAGCACCTTATGGGGGGCCGGGGAGCTGTTTTTT. The V gene is TRBV5-5, the J gene TRBJ2-2; TRBD2 is a possible D gene (6 bases). Trimming left V 6 bases short and J 6 bases short, with 12 bases between. This CDR3 has 13 residues. Germline lookup yields CDR1 SGHKS and CDR2 YYEKEE (reference sequence).

The rearrangement joins TRBV19 to TRBJ2-2; possible D gene TRBD1, 5 bases. CDR3 length: 13 residues. CDR1 and CDR2 (germline): LNHDA, SQIVND (reference sequence). CDR3 nucleotides: TGTGCTTACTCTGACAGTAACACCGGGGAGCTGTTTTTT. Amino acids: CAYSDSNTGELFF.

V is TRBV29-1 and J is TRBJ1-2; 7 nucleotides align to TRBD1. The CDR3 runs to 13 residues. CDR1 SQVTM and CDR2 ANQGSEA come from the germline V gene. Unmatched junction bases numbered 9, after V lost 6 bases and J lost 5 bases. CDR3 protein: CSVGPDRQYGYTF. The CDR3 DNA is TGCAGCGTAGGACCGGACAGGCAGTATGGCTACACCTTC.

The gene calls are TRBV7-9 and TRBJ1-1; 8 bases match TRBD1. The CDR3 runs to 14 residues. With V trimmed by 4 bases and J by 4 bases, 5 bases remained unmatched. CDR1 is SEHNR, CDR2 FQNEAQ, per germline (reference sequence). The CDR3 here is CASSSQGAGTEAFF. The CDR3 bases are TGTGCCAGCAGCTCCCAGGGGGCTGGCACTGAAGCTTTCTTT.

The sample holds one count of this clone. The gene calls are TRBV30 and TRBJ1-5; TRBD1 might be the D (5 bases). The germline V gene has CDR1 GTSNPN and CDR2 SVGIG (reference sequence). Trimming removed 0 bases from V and 1 base from J, with 16 bases in between. CDR3 size: 17 residues. The DNA of the CDR3 is TGTGCCTGGAGTGTACGGGGAGGGGCACGAAGCAATCAGCCCCAGCATTTT. This translates into CAWSVRGGARSNQPQHF.

V usage is TRBV10-3 and J usage is TRBJ2-5; 12 nucleotides agree with TRBD1. This CDR3 comprises 14 residues. J was trimmed by 5 bases and V by 6 bases; bases with no gene match: 4. Germline V lookup: CDR1 ENHRY, CDR2 SYGVKD. The CDR3 DNA reads as TGTGCCATCAGGGGGACAGGGGGCCGTGAGACCCAGTACTTC. It translates to CAIRGTGGRETQYF.

V and J are TRBV27 and TRBJ2-1, with D perhaps matching TRBD2 (6 bases). The V end was cut by 6 bases, the J end by 5 bases, with 14 bases between. The CDR3 consists of 14 residues. The germline CDR1 and CDR2 sequences are MNHEY and SMNVEV (reference sequence). The CDR3 is CASSPGVLHNEQFF. The CDR3 DNA sequence: TGTGCCAGCAGCCCGGGGGTTCTCCACAATGAGCAGTTCTTC.

The chain is built from TRBV5-1 and TRBJ1-1, with 9 bases lining up with TRBD1. V trimming: 5 bases; J trimming: 0 bases; junction bases outside the gene matches: 17. Germline CDR1 SGHRS, CDR2 YFSETQ. The CDR3 length is 19 residues. The CDR3 DNA is TGCGCCAGCAGATGGGACAGGGCTGGGAGGCGCCTCCTGAACACTGAAGCTTTCTTT. Translated: CASRWDRAGRRLLNTEAFF.

In this sample, this clone turned up once. The V and J genes are TRBV5-1 and TRBJ2-7, with D possibly being TRBD2 (6 bases). The CDR3 is 14 residues long. CDR1 is SGHRS and CDR2 is YFSETQ in the germline V gene. V lost 0 bases and J 2 bases, leaving 9 bases between the germline ends. The CDR3 nucleotides read TGCGCCAGCAGCTTGGCCGGGAGTCCCTACGAGCAGTACTTC. It specifies CASSLAGSPYEQYF. Looking up the rest from reference TRBV5-1 and TRBJ2-7 gives the full variable domain: KAGVTQTPRYLIKTRGQQVTLSCSPISGHRSVSWYQQTPGQGLQFLFEYFSETQRNKGNFPGRFSGRQFSNSRSEMNVSTLELGDSALYLCASSLAGSPYEQYFGPGTRLTVT.

The V gene is TRBV7-8, the J gene TRBJ2-2; tentatively, D is TRBD1 (6 bases). Germline V gives CDR1 SGHVS, CDR2 FQNEAQ. The CDR3 length is 15 residues. Trimming removed 6 bases from V and 5 bases from J, with 16 bases in between. The chain's CDR3 is CASRGAWMETGELFF. The CDR3 DNA reads as TGTGCCAGCAGGGGGGCGTGGATGGAGACCGGGGAGCTGTTTTTT. Filled out from reference TRBV7-8 and TRBJ2-2, the complete variable domain reads GAGVSQSPRYKVAKRGQDVALRCDPISGHVSLFWYQQALGQGPEFLTYFQNEAQLDKSGLPSDRFFAERPEGSVSTLKIQRTQQEDSAVYLCASRGAWMETGELFFGEGSRLTVL.

This clone appeared a few times. The chain couples TRBV18 to TRBJ1-1, with D uncertain. CDR3 length: 13 residues. Germline V gives CDR1 KGHSH, CDR2 LQKENI. Trimming stripped 4 bases from V and 1 base from J, with 7 bases between. The CDR3 region is CASSQQSNTEAFF. The CDR3 nucleotides read TGTGCCAGCTCACAACAGTCGAACACTGAAGCTTTCTTT.

The V gene is TRBV5-1, the J gene TRBJ2-2, with 11 bases identical to TRBD2. The CDR3 spans 17 residues. CDR1 SGHRS and CDR2 YFSETQ come from the germline V gene. With 3 bases clipped from V and 2 bases from J, the junction kept 6 bases outside the gene matches. CDR3 DNA: TGCGCCAGCAGCTGGATACTAGCGGGGGCCAACACCGGGGAGCTGTTTTTT. Protein: CASSWILAGANTGELFF.

This clone showed up just once. The chain employs TRBV27 and TRBJ2-7; possible D gene TRBD1, 5 bases. The germline gives CDR1 MNHEY, CDR2 SMNVEV (reference sequence). Trimming removed 4 bases at V and 4 bases at J, with 11 bases between. This CDR3 is 13 amino acids long. The CDR3 DNA reads as TGTGCCAGCAGTTCCAGGGCAACGTACGAGCAGTACTTC. Residues: CASSSRATYEQYF.

This clone came up once. This rearrangement joins TRBV29-1 to TRBJ2-1; TRBD2 matches 7 bases. With V trimmed by 6 bases and J by 9 bases, 11 bases remained unmatched. The CDR3 length is 13 residues. Germline CDR1 reads SQVTM; CDR2 reads ANQGSEA. The CDR3 here is CSVERGDRSEQFF. The DNA of the CDR3 is TGCAGCGTGGAGCGGGGTGATCGAAGTGAGCAGTTCTTC.

The V call is TRBV2, the J call TRBJ1-4; D not certain. Per the germline V gene, CDR1 is SNHLY and CDR2 is FYNNEI. The CDR3 has 14 residues. V lost 1 base and J lost 7, with 10 bases in between. The CDR3 loop is CASSEGLGGEKLFF. The CDR3, as DNA: TGTGCCAGCAGTGAAGGACTAGGCGGTGAAAAACTGTTTTTT.

The chain links TRBV18 to TRBJ2-7; tentative D call: TRBD2 (6 bases). V dropped 3 bases and J dropped 3 bases, with 18 bases sitting between them. This CDR3 region has 16 residues. Germline CDR1 KGHSH, CDR2 LQKENI. CDR3 DNA: TGTGCCAGCTCACCGCTTCAGGGAGGAGGTGTCTACGAGCAGTACTTC. This translates into CASSPLQGGGVYEQYF.

V and J are TRBV6-1 and TRBJ2-3, with TRBD1 matching 8 bases. The J segment lost 5 bases and the V segment lost 1 base, leaving 2 bases of the junction unmatched. This CDR3 is built from 14 residues. Germline assignment: CDR1 MNHNS and CDR2 SASEGT. The CDR3 region is CASSEGQGKDTQYF. In DNA, the CDR3 is TGTGCCAGCAGTGAAGGACAGGGGAAAGATACGCAGTATTTT.

This rearrangement joins TRBV7-3 to TRBJ1-2; weak D call: TRBD1 (5 bases). Trimming cost V 5 bases and J 7 bases, with 11 bases left between them. In germline, CDR1 is SGHTA, CDR2 FQGTGA. The CDR3 runs to 12 residues. CDR3 coding DNA: TGTGCCAGCAGCGAGAAAGGGGTTGGCTACACCTTC. Protein product: CASSEKGVGYTF. Full variable domain (outside the CDR3, taken from reference TRBV7-3 and TRBJ1-2): GAGVSQTPSNKVTEKGKYVELRCDPISGHTALYWYRQSLGQGPEFLIYFQGTGAADDSGLPNDRFFAVRPEGSVSTLKIQRTERGDSAVYLCASSEKGVGYTFGSGTRLTVV.

The chain carries TRBV5-1 and TRBJ1-3; D may be TRBD1 (5 bases). Trimming removed 7 bases from V and 4 bases from J, with 12 bases in between. There are 13 residues in the CDR3. CDR1 SGHRS and CDR2 YFSETQ come from the germline V gene. Written as DNA, the CDR3 is TGCGCCAGCCGCAAGGGGCGAGGAAACACCATATATTTT. This gives the protein CASRKGRGNTIYF.

The chain is built from TRBV4-1 and TRBJ1-1, with D uncertain. Germline CDR1 reads MGHRA; CDR2 reads YSYEKL. The length of the CDR3 is 16 residues. Trimming left V 4 bases short and J 7 bases short, with 22 bases between. The CDR3 region has the DNA TGCGCCAGCAGCCCCCTAAGTTTCACCCTCTCCGATGAAGCTTTCTTT. As protein: CASSPLSFTLSDEAFF.

CDR3 nucleotide sequence: TGTGCCAGCAGCCCGAGAGAAACTCTAGCGGAGAATTCAGATACGCAGTATTTT. Its translation: CASSPRETLAENSDTQYF. V usage is TRBV7-3 and J usage is TRBJ2-3; 7 positions agree with TRBD2. V gave up 5 bases and J gave up 4 bases; unmatched junction bases: 18. The CDR3 consists of 18 residues. Germline values: CDR1 SGHTA, CDR2 FQGTGA.

J is TRBJ2-4 and V is TRBV29-1; maybe TRBD1 (6 bases). CDR1 is SQVTM, CDR2 ANQGSEA, per germline. Trimming pared 6 bases from V and 8 bases from J, leaving 14 bases between. This CDR3 contains 12 residues. The CDR3 DNA follows: TGCAGCGTCGGACAGAAGCGTGACATTCAGTACTTC. It translates to CSVGQKRDIQYF.

The gene calls are TRBV9 and TRBJ2-1, with 9 bases lining up with TRBD2. The CDR3 totals 18 residues. V lost 0 bases to trimming and J lost 2 bases; unmatched junction nucleotides: 9. Germline assignment: CDR1 SGDLS and CDR2 YYNGEE. CDR3 sequence (DNA): TGTGCCAGCAGCGTAGGGCGGGGGGGCCTCAAGGCCTACAATGAGCAGTTCTTC. Its protein product is CASSVGRGGLKAYNEQFF.